This T cell receptor beta chain comes out of a study of OX40 agonist ivuxolimab in advanced cancers. About the study: As their treatment, patients were administered ivuxolimab, an agonistic anti-OX40 (CD134) antibody. Antecedent anti-PD-1, anti-PD-L1 or anti-CTLA-4 therapy was permissible, with roughly 36% having received some. Whole-study results and caveats: Expanded clones were, on average, more numerous in CD8+ T cells than in CD4+.

The CDR3 totals 14 residues. Germline loops: CDR1 LNHDA, CDR2 SQIVND (reference sequence). Unmatched junction bases numbered 5, after V lost 0 bases and J lost 8 bases. Enrollment shut out patients with autoimmune disease history or systemic immunosuppression. Clones were sequenced by immunoSEQ multiplex PCR, and TCRdb holds only the in-frame ones, with some missing. The sample yields 26,000 or so clones, approximately 80% seen once. As regards this clone: Antigen unknown.

V and J are TRBV19 and TRBJ1-2; 8 nucleotides match TRBD1. This sample comprised CD4+ or CD8+ T cells sorted from blood, obtained in a trial of the OX40 agonist ivuxolimab. This TCR came from an adult with an advanced solid tumor such as melanoma, head and neck, liver or kidney cancer. CDR3 loop: CASSIDQGAPGYTF. In DNA form, the CDR3 reads TGTGCCAGTAGTATAGATCAGGGGGCGCCCGGCTACACCTTC.